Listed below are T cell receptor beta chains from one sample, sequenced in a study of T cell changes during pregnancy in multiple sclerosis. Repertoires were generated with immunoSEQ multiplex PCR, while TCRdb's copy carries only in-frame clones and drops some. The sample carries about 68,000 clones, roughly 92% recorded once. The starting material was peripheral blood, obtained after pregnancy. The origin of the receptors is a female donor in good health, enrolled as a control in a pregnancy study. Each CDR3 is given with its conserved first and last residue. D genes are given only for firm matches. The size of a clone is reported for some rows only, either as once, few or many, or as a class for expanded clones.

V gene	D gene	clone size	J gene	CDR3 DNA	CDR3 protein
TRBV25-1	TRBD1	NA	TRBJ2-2	TGTGCCAGCAGTGAAATAGGATGGACAGGGAACACCGGGGAGCTGTTTTTT	CASSEIGWTGNTGELFF
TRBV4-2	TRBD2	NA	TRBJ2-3	TGTGCCAGCAGAAAAGCGGGGCCCGGCACAGATACGCAGTATTTT	CASRKAGPGTDTQYF
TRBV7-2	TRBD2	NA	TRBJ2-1	TGTGCCAGCAGCATAACCGGGAGGTACAATGAGCAGTTCTTC	CASSITGRYNEQFF
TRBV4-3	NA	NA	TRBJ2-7	TGCGCCAGCAGCCAAGATCCTCCCGGGAGTGTAAACGAGCAGTACTTC	CASSQDPPGSVNEQYF
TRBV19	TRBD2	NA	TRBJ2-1	TGTGCCACCCGGGGGGGGTGGGGACGTAGCGGGGGCCCTAACCGTGGGAATGAGCAGTTCTTC	CATRGGWGRSGGPNRGNEQFF
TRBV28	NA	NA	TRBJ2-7	TGTGCCAGCACCTCCCCGGCGGTCGGCCCCTACTACGAGCAGTACTTC	CASTSPAVGPYYEQYF
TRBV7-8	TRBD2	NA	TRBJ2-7	TGTGCCAGCAGCCTACGAGCGGGAGGGGCGTCCTACGAGCAGTACTTC	CASSLRAGGASYEQYF
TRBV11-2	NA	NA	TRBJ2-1	TGTGCCAGCAGTACCCAAGCGACTGATCACTCCTACAATGAGCAGTTCTTC	CASSTQATDHSYNEQFF
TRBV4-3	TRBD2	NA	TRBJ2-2	TGCGCCAGTTCCGGAGCGGGGGGCTTTACCGGGGAGCTGTTTTTT	CASSGAGGFTGELFF
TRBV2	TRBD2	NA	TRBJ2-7	TGTGCCAGCATCCCGGGACTAGCGGGGGAGAGCTCCTACGAGCAGTACTTC	CASIPGLAGESSYEQYF
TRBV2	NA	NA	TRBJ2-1	TGTGCCAGCAGTGATGGGGGGAATGAGCAGTTCTTC	CASSDGGNEQFF
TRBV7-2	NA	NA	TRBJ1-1	TGTGCCAGCAGCTTAGCGCGGGGGGGGACTGAAGCTTTCTTT	CASSLARGGTEAFF
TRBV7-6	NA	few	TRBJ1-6	TGTGCCAGCAGCCCTGACTCCAATTCACCCCTCCACTTT	CASSPDSNSPLHF
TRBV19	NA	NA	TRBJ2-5	TGTGCCAGTAGTCCCCGGACAGTAGAGGAGACCCAGTACTTC	CASSPRTVEETQYF
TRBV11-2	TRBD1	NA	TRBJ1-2	TGTGCCAGCAGTGAGACAGGGACCCATTATGGCTACACCTTC	CASSETGTHYGYTF
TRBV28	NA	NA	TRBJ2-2	TGTGCCAGCAGTCCTCCACTGATCACCGGGGAGCTGTTTTTT	CASSPPLITGELFF
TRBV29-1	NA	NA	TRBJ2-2	TGCAGCTTCCTTGGGGCGGCCGGGGAGCTGTTTTTT	CSFLGAAGELFF
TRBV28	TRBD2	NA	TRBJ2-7	TGTGCCAGCAGTGAGAGCGGGGGGGTCGAGCAGTACTTC	CASSESGGVEQYF
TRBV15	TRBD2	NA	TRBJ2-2	TGTGCCACCAGCAGACTAGCGGGGGGGCCCGGGGAGCTGTTTTTT	CATSRLAGGPGELFF
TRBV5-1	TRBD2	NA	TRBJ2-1	TGCGCCAGCAGCTTGGGCGGGAGGGCTGACAATGAGCAGTTCTTC	CASSLGGRADNEQFF
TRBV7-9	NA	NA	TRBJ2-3	TGTGCCAGCAGCTTCGACGGGGGGCCCGCCACAGATACGCAGTATTTT	CASSFDGGPATDTQYF
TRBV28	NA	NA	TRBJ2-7	TGTGCCAGCAGGGGGGGTACGCAGCAGTACTTC	CASRGGTQQYF
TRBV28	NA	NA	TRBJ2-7	TGTGCCAGCAGTTCCCGCTATGCCTCCGGCGAGCAGTACTTC	CASSSRYASGEQYF
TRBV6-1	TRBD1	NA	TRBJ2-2	TGTGCCAGCAGTGTAGAGGGGGCGGGCACCGGGGAGCTGTTTTTT	CASSVEGAGTGELFF
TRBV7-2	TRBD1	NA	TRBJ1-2	TGTGCCAGCAGCCCCTCCCCCGGGACAGGGCCCGAGGGCTACACCTTC	CASSPSPGTGPEGYTF
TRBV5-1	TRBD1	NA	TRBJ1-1	TGCGCCAGCAGCGAGGGACAGGGGGCCCACTACGCTGAAGCTTTCTTT	CASSEGQGAHYAEAFF
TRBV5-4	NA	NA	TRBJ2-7	TGTGCCAGCAGCTCAGGGGCGGACTACGAGCAGTACTTC	CASSSGADYEQYF
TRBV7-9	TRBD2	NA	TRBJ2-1	TGTGCCAGCAGTCGGACTAGCGGACTCTTCAATGAGCAGTTCTTC	CASSRTSGLFNEQFF
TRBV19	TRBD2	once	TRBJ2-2	TGTGCCAGTAGTCCTAGCGGAAGACTCACCGGGGAGCTGTTTTTT	CASSPSGRLTGELFF
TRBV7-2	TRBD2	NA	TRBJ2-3	TGTGCCAGCAGCGGGGCTAGCGGGAGTAGGTATACGCAGTATTTT	CASSGASGSRYTQYF
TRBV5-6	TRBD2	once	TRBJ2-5	TGTGCCAGCAGCTTGGCCTCAGCGGGAGGCAATCATCAAGAGACCCAGTACTTC	CASSLASAGGNHQETQYF
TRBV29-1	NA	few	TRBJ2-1	TGCAGCGTGGAGATGACCGTAAACAATGAGCAGTTCTTC	CSVEMTVNNEQFF
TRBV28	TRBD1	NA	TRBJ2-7	TGTGCCAGCAGTTTAAATTTTGCCGGGACAGAGGAGCAGTACTTC	CASSLNFAGTEEQYF
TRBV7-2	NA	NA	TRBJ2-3	TGTGCCAGCAGCTTTCGTGGCACCACAGATACGCAGTATTTT	CASSFRGTTDTQYF
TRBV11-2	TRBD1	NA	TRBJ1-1	TGTGCCAGCAGCGACCAGACAGGGTGGTTTTCTGAAGCTTTCTTT	CASSDQTGWFSEAFF
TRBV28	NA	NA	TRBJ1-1	TGTGCCAGCAGGAGCCCCACGGGTTATAACACTGAAGCTTTCTTT	CASRSPTGYNTEAFF
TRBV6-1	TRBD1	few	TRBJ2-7	TGTGCCAGCAGGGCGGGGACAGGCCATTACGAGCAGTACTTC	CASRAGTGHYEQYF
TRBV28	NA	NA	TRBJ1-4	TGTGCCAGCAGTTTACGGGCAGGGGTTAATGAAAAACTGTTTTTT	CASSLRAGVNEKLFF
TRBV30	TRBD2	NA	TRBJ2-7	TGTGCCTGGAGTGTAGGCGGGAGCTCCTACGAGCAGTACTTC	CAWSVGGSSYEQYF
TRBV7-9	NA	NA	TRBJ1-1	TGTGCCAGCAGCCCCCAGGGGTGGACTGAAGCTTTCTTT	CASSPQGWTEAFF
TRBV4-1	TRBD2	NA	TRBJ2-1	TGCGCCAGCAGCGGAGTGGGGAGCGGGGGGGCCTATGAGCAGTTCTTC	CASSGVGSGGAYEQFF
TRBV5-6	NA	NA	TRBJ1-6	TGTGCCACCCAGAGACAGCCCAATTCACCCCTCCACTTT	CATQRQPNSPLHF
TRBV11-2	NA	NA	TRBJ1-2	TGTGCCAGCAGCTTCCAGAACTATGGCTACACCTTC	CASSFQNYGYTF
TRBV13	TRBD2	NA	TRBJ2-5	TGTACCAGCAGCTTAGGCCTAAGGCGGGAGGGGACCCAGTACTTC	CTSSLGLRREGTQYF
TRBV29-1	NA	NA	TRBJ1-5	TGCAGCGTTGAAGAGTTCCGTATCCCCAGGGACTATCAGCCCCAGCATTTT	CSVEEFRIPRDYQPQHF
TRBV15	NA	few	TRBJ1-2	TGTGCCACCAGCAGAAGCGGAGGGTATGGCTACACCTTC	CATSRSGGYGYTF
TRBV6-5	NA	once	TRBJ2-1	TGTGCCAGCAGCAGGGGAAGCTCCTACAATGAGCAGTTCTTC	CASSRGSSYNEQFF
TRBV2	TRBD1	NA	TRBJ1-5	TGTGCCAGCAGCCGACAGGGCGGTAGCAATCAGCCCCAGCATTTT	CASSRQGGSNQPQHF